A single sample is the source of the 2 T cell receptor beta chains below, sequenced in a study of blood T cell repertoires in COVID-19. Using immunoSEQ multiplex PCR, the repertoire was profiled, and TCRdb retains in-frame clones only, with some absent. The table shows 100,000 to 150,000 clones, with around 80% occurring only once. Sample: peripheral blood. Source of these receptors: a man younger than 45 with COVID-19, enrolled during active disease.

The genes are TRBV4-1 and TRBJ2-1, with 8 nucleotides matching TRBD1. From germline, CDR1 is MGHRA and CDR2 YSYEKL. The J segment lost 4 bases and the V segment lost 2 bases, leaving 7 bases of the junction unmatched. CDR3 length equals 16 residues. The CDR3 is CASSQLGQAPYNEQFF. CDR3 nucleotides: TGCGCCAGCAGCCAACTGGGACAGGCGCCTTACAATGAGCAGTTCTTC.

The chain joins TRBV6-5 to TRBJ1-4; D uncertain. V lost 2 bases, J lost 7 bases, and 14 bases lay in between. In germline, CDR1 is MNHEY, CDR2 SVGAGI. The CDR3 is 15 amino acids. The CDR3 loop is CASSYTTLNPEKLFF. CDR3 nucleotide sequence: TGTGCCAGCAGTTACACGACACTTAACCCTGAAAAACTGTTTTTT.